This TCR beta chain was obtained from a study of blood T cell repertoires in COVID-19. Study details: Italy, Spain and the United States were the sources of the convalescent and acute COVID-19 samples. PBMCs, B-cell-depleted T cells, or T cells were the source of the cDNA or gDNA that made up the material.

The V end was cut by 4 bases, the J end by 6 bases, with 19 bases between. Germline CDR1 reads SGHRS; CDR2 reads YFSETQ. CDR3 length equals 15 residues. Source study methods: Reference gene primer amplification gave nucleated cell count estimates. Profiling relied on immunoSEQ multiplex PCR, and the TCRdb table lists in-frame clones only, not all of them. D and trimming come from the DNA, and the V and J calls and clone size come from that table. The sample yields about 310,000 clones, around 86% seen once. This clonotype was obtained from a man in his fifties with active or convalescent COVID-19. V and J are TRBV5-1 and TRBJ1-2; D is unclear. The sample taken for sequencing was peripheral blood. The CDR3 protein is CASSPGAGLGDGYTF. The CDR3 DNA is TGCGCCAGCAGCCCGGGCGCAGGACTCGGTGATGGCTACACCTTC.